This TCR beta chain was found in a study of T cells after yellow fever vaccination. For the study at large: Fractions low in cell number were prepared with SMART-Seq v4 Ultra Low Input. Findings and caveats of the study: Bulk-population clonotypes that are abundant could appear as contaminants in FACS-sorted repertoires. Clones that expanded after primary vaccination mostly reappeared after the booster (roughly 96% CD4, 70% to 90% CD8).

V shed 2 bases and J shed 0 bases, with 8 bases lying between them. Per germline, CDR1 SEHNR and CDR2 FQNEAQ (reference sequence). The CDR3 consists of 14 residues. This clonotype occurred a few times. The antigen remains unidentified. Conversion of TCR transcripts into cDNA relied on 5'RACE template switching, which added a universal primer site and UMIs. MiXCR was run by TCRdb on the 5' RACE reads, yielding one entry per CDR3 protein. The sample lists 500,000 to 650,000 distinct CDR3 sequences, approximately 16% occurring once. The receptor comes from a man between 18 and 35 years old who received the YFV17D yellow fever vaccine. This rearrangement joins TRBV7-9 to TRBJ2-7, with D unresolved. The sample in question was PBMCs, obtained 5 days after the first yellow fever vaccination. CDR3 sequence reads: CASSLNMRSYEQYF. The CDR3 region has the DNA TGTGCCAGCAGCTTAAACATGCGCTCCTACGAGCAGTACTTC.